Presented here are 24 T cell receptor beta chains from one specimen sequenced in a study of CD4 T cells in relation to SARS-CoV-2 and coronaviruses. Before the COVID-19 pandemic, during about 2011-2019, CD4+ T cells were taken from unexposed donors. CD4+ T cells were isolated from the cells after nine to eleven days of culture. Repertoires were generated with immunoSEQ multiplex PCR, while TCRdb's copy carries only in-frame clones and drops some. The profile covers about 21,000 clones, with 76% appearing a single time and roughly 15% taken by the ten largest. For these receptors, no antigen is known. The sequenced sample consisted of CD4+ T cells from PBMCs, cultured in vitro. These TCRs come from a human donor in good health.

The V gene is TRBV7-8, the J gene TRBJ1-1; D is unresolved. This CDR3 spans 14 amino acids. The ends were cut back, 0 bases at V and 2 bases at J, with 7 bases in the middle. From germline, CDR1 is SGHVS and CDR2 FQNEAQ. CDR3 nucleotide sequence: TGTGCCAGCAGCTTAGCACAGCCCAACACTGAAGCTTTCTTT. It specifies CASSLAQPNTEAFF.

The CDR3 DNA reads TGTGCCAGCCCGGGACCGCAATCCCCCGAGCAGTACTTC. Translation gives CASPGPQSPEQYF. The V call is TRBV6-5, the J call TRBJ2-7, with D possibly called TRBD1 or TRBD2 (5 bases each). Trimming removed 8 bases at V and 6 bases at J, with 17 bases between. Germline V gives CDR1 MNHEY, CDR2 SVGAGI. The CDR3 spans 13 residues.

V usage is TRBV5-5 and J usage is TRBJ1-5; D not resolved. V gave up 1 base and J gave up 3 bases, with 11 bases separating them. The CDR3 totals 15 residues. The germline gives CDR1 SGHKS, CDR2 YYEKEE (reference sequence). DNA of the CDR3: TGTGCCAGCAGCTTGACCGACACCCTCAATCAGCCCCAGCATTTT. This translates into CASSLTDTLNQPQHF.

The chain carries TRBV7-3 and TRBJ2-3; D remains unclear. V shed 5 bases and J shed 2 bases, with 17 bases lying between them. Germline V gene lookup returns CDR1 SGHTA and CDR2 FQGTGA. The CDR3 consists of 16 residues. The CDR3 here is CASSLNPGSSTDTQYF. CDR3 sequence (DNA): TGTGCCAGCAGCCTCAATCCAGGATCGTCCACAGATACGCAGTATTTT.

This clone appeared a few times. V is TRBV7-9 and J is TRBJ2-2, with TRBD2 identical over 10 bases. The germline V gene encodes CDR1 SEHNR and CDR2 FQNEAQ (reference sequence). V dropped 5 bases and J dropped 0; count of bases not matched to a gene: 12. The CDR3 extends over 19 amino acids. CDR3 coding DNA: TGTGCCAGCAGCCAAGGACTAGCGGTACTACTCGCGAACACCGGGGAGCTGTTTTTT. Amino acid sequence: CASSQGLAVLLANTGELFF.

This clone is categorized as medium-sized (0.01 to 0.1%). This sequence joins TRBV6-6 and TRBJ2-5, with D perhaps matching TRBD1 (8 bases). This CDR3 contains 15 residues. CDR1 is MNHNY and CDR2 is SVGAGI in the germline V gene (reference sequence). V dropped 5 bases and J dropped 7 bases, with 20 bases sitting between them. CDR3 coding DNA: TGTGCCAGCAGTGGGGGGGACAGGACCCTGGGGACCCAGTACTTC. It yields the protein CASSGGDRTLGTQYF.

This clone was seen once. The CDR3 spells CASSGRSGLLYGYTF. The DNA for the CDR3 is TGCGCCAGCAGCGGGCGATCGGGACTCCTGTATGGCTACACCTTC. The chain couples TRBV5-1 to TRBJ1-2, with a tentative D call TRBD1 (5 bases). Looked up from germline, CDR1 is SGHRS and CDR2 is YFSETQ. The CDR3 consists of 15 residues. The ends were cut back, 4 bases at V and 5 bases at J, with 18 bases in the middle.

There are a few counts of this clone. This chain joins TRBV19 and TRBJ1-5; TRBD1 might be the D (5 bases). Deletions cut 1 base from V and 0 bases from J, with 19 bases between. Germline loops: CDR1 LNHDA, CDR2 SQIVND (reference sequence). This CDR3 spans 19 amino acids. This CDR3 is CASSIGFGRGTYSNQPQHF. The CDR3 bases are TGTGCCAGTAGTATAGGCTTTGGAAGGGGTACGTATAGCAATCAGCCCCAGCATTTT.

The chain recombines TRBV11-2 with TRBJ2-3; D perhaps matches TRBD2 (6 bases). Germline CDR1 SGHAT, CDR2 FQNNGV. This CDR3 contains 16 residues. Trimming shortened V by 0 bases and J by 3 bases, and 13 bases separated the two germline ends. For the CDR3, the DNA is TGTGCCAGCAGCTTAGATCGGGCGGGAAGGACAGATACGCAGTATTTT. It specifies CASSLDRAGRTDTQYF.

This clone turned up a few times. The chain recombines TRBV4-2 with TRBJ1-2, with D possibly matching TRBD1 (5 bases). This CDR3 is 15 amino acids long. Per germline, CDR1 LGHNA and CDR2 YNFKEQ. Trimming left V 1 base short and J 13 bases short, with 22 bases between. CDR3 amino acids: CASSQGNREGTILTF. CDR3 sequence (DNA): TGTGCCAGCAGCCAAGGAAATCGGGAAGGGACTATTCTCACCTTC.

The chain employs TRBV19 and TRBJ2-1, with 8 bases lining up with TRBD2. The V and J ends lost 1 base and 0 bases, in that order; junction bases with no gene match: 23. There are 23 residues in the CDR3. Per germline, CDR1 LNHDA and CDR2 SQIVND (reference sequence). CDR3 in amino acids: CASSIGLGRAFAITGSSYNEQFF. CDR3 nucleotides: TGTGCCAGTAGTATAGGCCTCGGGAGGGCCTTTGCTATAACCGGAAGCTCCTACAATGAGCAGTTCTTC.

This clone has a handful of counts. The genes are TRBV4-1 and TRBJ1-1, with D possibly matching TRBD1 (5 bases). Germline CDR1 MGHRA, CDR2 YSYEKL. V lost 0 bases and J 0 bases, leaving 8 bases between the germline ends. The CDR3 loop spans 15 amino acids. The CDR3 loop reads CASSQDRGLNTEAFF. The CDR3 coding sequence is TGCGCCAGCAGCCAAGATCGGGGGTTGAACACTGAAGCTTTCTTT.

This clone has just one count. The V and J genes are TRBV2 and TRBJ2-1; 7 bases match TRBD2. Germline trimming cut 6 bases from V and 10 bases from J; bases unmatched to any gene: 3. CDR1 is SNHLY and CDR2 is FYNNEI in the germline V gene. This CDR3 is 11 amino acids long. As DNA, the CDR3 is TGTGCCAGCAGGAAACTAGCGGAGCAGTTCTTC. It specifies CASRKLAEQFF. The variable domain in full, completed from reference TRBV2 and TRBJ2-1, reads EPEVTQTPSHQVTQMGQEVILRCVPISNHLYFYWYRQILGQKVEFLVSFYNNEISEKSEIFDDQFSVERPDGSNFTLKIRSTKLEDSAMYFCASRKLAEQFFGPGTRLTVL.

This clone occurred once. The rearrangement links TRBV24-1 to TRBJ2-5; TRBD2 agrees at 9 bases. J gave up 0 bases and V 4 bases, and 5 bases lay outside the gene matches. The CDR3 sequence is 16 residues long. Germline loops: CDR1 KGHDR, CDR2 SFDVKD. CDR3 sequence: CATSDPTSGYQETQYF. DNA of the CDR3: TGTGCCACCAGTGACCCGACTAGCGGTTACCAAGAGACCCAGTACTTC.

The chain couples TRBV5-1 to TRBJ2-1; D might be TRBD1 or TRBD2, each matching 5 bases. V gave up 9 bases and J gave up 9 bases, with 25 bases separating them. Germline assignment: CDR1 SGHRS and CDR2 YFSETQ. The CDR3 runs 15 residues. Here the CDR3 DNA reads TGCGCCACCAATCCGGGGACCGCACCTACCATTGAGCAGTTCTTC. Amino acid sequence: CATNPGTAPTIEQFF.

The chain uses TRBV2 and TRBJ1-1; weak D call: TRBD1 (5 bases). The CDR3 is 17 amino acids. V gave up 6 bases and J gave up 1 base, with 21 bases separating them. Germline V lookup: CDR1 SNHLY, CDR2 FYNNEI. The CDR3 loop is CASRDVDRQWENTEAFF. As DNA, the CDR3 is TGTGCCAGCAGGGATGTAGACAGACAGTGGGAGAACACTGAAGCTTTCTTT.

This clone was counted between two and nine times. The CDR3 reads CSVERNGGSGYTF. In DNA form, the CDR3 reads TGCAGCGTTGAACGAAACGGGGGATCTGGCTACACCTTC. The V call is TRBV29-1, the J call TRBJ1-2; TRBD1 might be the D (5 bases). The CDR3 contains 13 residues. The germline V and J ends were trimmed by 2 bases and 7 bases, with 14 bases remaining between them. Germline CDR1 and CDR2: SQVTM and ANQGSEA.

The V gene is TRBV19, the J gene TRBJ2-1; 8 bases agree with TRBD2. Per germline, CDR1 LNHDA and CDR2 SQIVND (reference sequence). CDR3 size: 16 residues. Trimming at V came to 4 bases and at J to 3 bases, leaving 8 bases not matched to a gene. The CDR3 protein is CASSTFGGDYYNEQFF. The CDR3 DNA reads as TGTGCCAGTAGTACCTTCGGGGGGGACTACTACAATGAGCAGTTCTTC. The complete variable domain, with remaining parts taken from reference TRBV19 and TRBJ2-1, reads DGGITQSPKYLFRKEGQNVTLSCEQNLNHDAMYWYRQDPGQGLRLIYYSQIVNDFQKGDIAEGYSVSREKKESFPLTVTSAQKNPTAFYLCASSTFGGDYYNEQFFGPGTRLTVL.

This clone was counted a few times. The CDR3 sequence is CATHTSGSPGVYF. The CDR3 DNA follows: TGTGCCACCCACACTAGCGGGAGCCCCGGGGTATATTTT. The gene calls are TRBV6-6 and TRBJ2-3; 11 bases align to TRBD2. The CDR3 extends over 13 amino acids. V lost 10 bases and J lost 15; bases outside the gene matches: 15. The germline V gene encodes CDR1 MNHNY and CDR2 SVGAGI (reference sequence).

The J gene is TRBJ1-5, the V gene TRBV7-8; D is perhaps TRBD1 (6 bases). CDR1 SGHVS and CDR2 FQNEAQ come from the germline V gene. This CDR3 has 13 amino acids. V dropped 5 bases and J dropped 6 bases, with 11 bases sitting between them. CDR3 loop: CASSADRFQPQHF. DNA of the CDR3: TGTGCCAGCAGCGCTGACAGGTTTCAGCCCCAGCATTTT.

A few counts support this clone. The chain joins TRBV19 to TRBJ2-1; D is possibly TRBD1 (5 bases). Germline-derived CDR1 and CDR2 are LNHDA and SQIVND (reference sequence). V was trimmed by 8 bases and J by 0 bases, leaving 8 bases between them. This CDR3 is 13 amino acids long. CDR3 DNA sequence: TGTGCCAGTGGGGCTACCTCCTACAATGAGCAGTTCTTC. Protein sequence: CASGATSYNEQFF.

J is TRBJ1-2 and V is TRBV12-2. TRBV12-2 is recorded as a pseudogene. The CDR3 extends over 14 amino acids. In nucleotides, the CDR3 is TGTGCAAGTCGCTGGAGAGTTGCTAACTATGGCTACACCTTC. Protein product: CASRWRVANYGYTF.

DNA of the CDR3: TGTGCCTGGAGTCTCCTCGGAGGTAGGGCTTTCTTT. The encoded protein is CAWSLLGGRAFF. This rearrangement joins TRBV30 to TRBJ1-1; D gene ambiguous. Germline CDR1 and CDR2: GTSNPN and SVGIG (reference sequence). CDR3 length: 12 amino acids. V was shortened by 2 bases and J by 11 bases, with 15 bases between the two germline ends.

The rearrangement joins TRBV6-5 to TRBJ1-1; D gene unclear. The CDR3 spans 13 residues. Germline V gives CDR1 MNHEY, CDR2 SVGAGI. The ends were cut back, 4 bases at V and 5 bases at J, with 11 bases in the middle. The chain's CDR3 is CASSSPIPTEAFF. The CDR3 DNA is TGTGCCAGCAGTTCCCCTATTCCTACTGAAGCTTTCTTT.